This TCR beta chain derives from a study of T-cell reconstitution after alpha-beta-depleted transplantation in children. Preparing the TCRbeta library involved the use of unique molecular identifiers. In TCRdb, the PCR reads were re-called with MiXCR into one record per CDR3 protein. This table has approximately 980,000 distinct CDR3 sequences, about 29% appearing once. This CDR3 contains 12 residues. V was pared by 6 bases and J by 10 bases, with 16 bases between. Germline V gives CDR1 DFQATT, CDR2 SNEGSKA (reference sequence). The gene calls are TRBV20-1 and TRBJ2-1; a possible D gene is TRBD1 (5 bases). This clonotype was sampled from a boy younger than two who had a stem cell transplant for SCID, so the T cells may come from the graft donor. Sequencing was performed on PBMCs, mostly from graft donor cells, taken 360 days after TCRalphabeta/CD19-depleted stem cell transplant. CDR3 in DNA: TGCAGTGCCACTCACAGGTCCCCCGAGCAGTTCTTC. Encoded protein: CSATHRSPEQFF.